The 5 T cell receptor beta chains presented below share a single source sample, sequenced in a study of blood T cell repertoires in COVID-19. TCRdb's copy holds only in-frame clones and misses some; the assay was immunoSEQ multiplex PCR. The sample shows roughly 150,000 clones, 75% to 85% of them seen only once. The source material was peripheral blood. Receptor source: a man between 60 and 70 years old with acute or convalescent COVID-19.

The chain is built from TRBV3-1 (or the pseudogene TRBV3-2) and TRBJ1-4, with D unclear. Germline loops: CDR1 LGHDT, CDR2 YNNKEL (reference sequence). Deletions cut 0 bases from V and 0 bases from J, with 8 bases between. This CDR3 is 16 amino acids long. The CDR3 nucleotides are TGTGCCAGCAGCCAAGAGGTAAGAGCAACTAATGAAAAACTGTTTTTT. It yields the protein CASSQEVRATNEKLFF.

The chain uses TRBV29-1 and TRBJ1-3; 8 positions match TRBD1. The CDR3 loop spans 15 amino acids. V was clipped by 6 bases and J by 4 bases; unmatched bases: 11. CDR1 and CDR2 (germline): SQVTM, ANQGSEA. The CDR3 DNA reads as TGCAGCGTCGGTGTAGGGACAGGAGGCGGAAACACCATATATTTT. This gives the protein CSVGVGTGGGNTIYF.

The chain has TRBV28 and TRBJ1-4; 9 bases line up with TRBD1. The V and J ends lost 7 bases and 4 bases, in that order; junction bases with no gene match: 10. Germline values: CDR1 MDHEN, CDR2 SYDVKM. CDR3 size: 16 residues. CDR3 sequence reads: CASNSPGQGFNEKLFF. The CDR3 coding sequence is TGTGCCAGCAACTCTCCGGGACAGGGATTTAATGAAAAACTGTTTTTT.

The chain employs TRBV6-5 and TRBJ2-1; 7 nucleotides align to TRBD2. Germline lookup yields CDR1 MNHEY and CDR2 SVGAGI. CDR3 length: 14 residues. V gave up 2 bases and J gave up 8 bases; unmatched junction bases: 6. CDR3 sequence reads: CASSYGRGIYEQFF. DNA of the CDR3: TGTGCCAGCAGTTACGGGCGGGGGATCTATGAGCAGTTCTTC.

The chain is built from TRBV4-3 and TRBJ1-2; 10 bases are a match to TRBD1. This CDR3 comprises 17 residues. V shed 1 base, J shed 5 bases, and the junction held 10 bases outside the gene matches. Germline V gives CDR1 LGHNA, CDR2 YSLEER. CDR3 DNA sequence: TGCGCCAGCAGCCAAGGGCAAGGGACAGGGGCCCCATATGGCTACACCTTC. Translating it yields CASSQGQGTGAPYGYTF.